The 17 T cell receptor beta chains presented below share a single source sample, sequenced in a study of brain T cells in children with intractable seizures. Only in-frame clones appear in the TCRdb table, and some are missing; sequencing was by immunoSEQ multiplex PCR. The table has about 80,000 clones, more than 75% seen once. The material was peripheral blood, obtained at surgery. These receptors came from a girl under 10 years old with Rasmussen encephalitis and intractable seizures.

The rearrangement joins TRBV6-1 to TRBJ1-2; D ambiguous. V lost 2 bases and J 0 bases, leaving 4 bases between the germline ends. Germline V gene data show CDR1 as MNHNS and CDR2 as SASEGT. This CDR3 comprises 13 residues. The CDR3 is CASSEIPNYGYTF. In DNA form, the CDR3 reads TGTGCCAGCAGTGAAATACCTAACTATGGCTACACCTTC.

V is TRBV6-1 and J is TRBJ1-1, with D perhaps matching TRBD1 (5 bases). The CDR3 length is 16 residues. Per the germline V gene, CDR1 is MNHNS and CDR2 is SASEGT. Trimming cost V 3 bases and J 5 bases, with 19 bases left between them. CDR3 sequence: CASSEIKASGRTEAFF. In DNA, the CDR3 is TGTGCCAGCAGTGAGATTAAGGCCTCGGGACGGACTGAAGCTTTCTTT.

Only one count was recorded for this clone. The V call is TRBV7-8, the J call TRBJ2-1; 7 bases agree with TRBD2. This CDR3 contains 15 residues. V lost 1 base, J lost 10 bases, and 10 bases stayed unmatched. Germline CDR1 and CDR2: SGHVS and FQNEAQ. The CDR3 nucleotides are TGTGCCAGCAGCTTAGTTGGCGGGAGTTGGGACGAGCAGTTCTTC. Translated, it gives CASSLVGGSWDEQFF.

CDR3 residues: CASSLASGHNTGELFF. CDR3 nucleotide sequence: TGCGCCAGCAGCTTGGCTAGCGGACATAACACCGGGGAGCTGTTTTTT. This chain connects TRBV5-1 to TRBJ2-2, with 7 positions matching TRBD2. The CDR3 consists of 16 residues. Germline V CDR1 and CDR2: SGHRS, YFSETQ. V lost 0 bases, J lost 2 bases, and 4 bases stayed unmatched.

The J gene is TRBJ1-1, the V gene TRBV30; no reliable D call. Trimming cost V 2 bases and J 4 bases, with 11 bases left between them. The CDR3 totals 13 residues. The germline gives CDR1 GTSNPN, CDR2 SVGIG (reference sequence). The DNA for the CDR3 is TGTGCCTGGAGTAAGGCTGAGGGCACTGAAGCTTTCTTT. Translated: CAWSKAEGTEAFF.

The chain employs TRBV6-5 and TRBJ1-3; D is uncertain. Per germline, CDR1 MNHEY and CDR2 SVGAGI. The length of the CDR3 is 13 residues. Trimming removed 0 bases at V and 5 bases at J, with 5 bases between. The CDR3 loop reads CASSYSGRNTIYF. CDR3 nucleotides: TGTGCCAGCAGTTACTCTGGTCGAAACACCATATATTTT.

The sample holds many counts of this clone. This sequence joins TRBV9 and TRBJ1-3, with D possibly matching TRBD1 (6 bases). The germline V gene encodes CDR1 SGDLS and CDR2 YYNGEE. This CDR3 region has 14 residues. V lost 3 bases, J lost 3 bases, and 10 bases lay in between. The CDR3 loop is CASSGTELGNTIYF. CDR3 DNA sequence: TGTGCCAGCAGCGGGACAGAACTTGGAAACACCATATATTTT. The whole variable domain, filled in from reference TRBV9 and TRBJ1-3, reads DSGVTQTPKHLITATGQRVTLRCSPRSGDLSVYWYQQSLDQGLQFLIQYYNGEERAKGNILERFSAQQFPDLHSELNLSSLELGDSALYFCASSGTELGNTIYFGEGSWLTVV.

There are a few counts of this clone. This chain links TRBV19 with TRBJ2-6, with TRBD2 matching 7 bases. V was clipped by 4 bases and J by 4 bases; unmatched bases: 7. The CDR3 extends over 16 amino acids. CDR1 is LNHDA, CDR2 SQIVND, per germline (reference sequence). DNA for the CDR3: TGTGCCAGTAGTACCCTCCGCGGGAGCGGGGCCAACGTCCTGACTTTC. Encoded protein: CASSTLRGSGANVLTF.

V is TRBV6-5 and J is TRBJ2-3, with 8 bases fitting TRBD1. Looked up from germline, CDR1 is MNHEY and CDR2 is SVGAGI. With 10 bases clipped from V and 0 bases from J, the junction kept 9 bases outside the gene matches. The CDR3 sequence is 15 residues long. The CDR3: CAIRTGGTSTDTQYF. The CDR3 DNA sequence: TGTGCCATCCGAACAGGGGGGACTAGCACAGATACGCAGTATTTT.

The gene calls are TRBV28 and TRBJ2-7; D possibly corresponds to TRBD1 (6 bases). CDR3 size: 15 residues. The germline gives CDR1 MDHEN, CDR2 SYDVKM. The V end lost 7 bases, the J end lost 4 bases, and 20 bases lay between the germline ends. DNA for the CDR3: TGTGCCAGCATCGGGGCCCAGGGGCTTCCTTACGAGCAGTACTTC. As protein: CASIGAQGLPYEQYF. Filled out from reference TRBV28 and TRBJ2-7, the complete variable domain reads DVKVTQSSRYLVKRTGEKVFLECVQDMDHENMFWYRQDPGLGLRLIYFSYDVKMKEKGDIPEGYSVSREKKERFSLILESASTNQTSMYLCASIGAQGLPYEQYFGPGTRLTVT.

The chain employs TRBV6-6 and TRBJ1-6; TRBD1 agrees at 8 bases. Germline CDR1 MNHNY, CDR2 SVGAGI (reference sequence). The junction had 6 bases not matched to a gene; V was cut back by 6 bases and J by 8 bases. The CDR3 length is 14 residues. Written as DNA, the CDR3 is TGTGCCAGCAGCGACAGGGGAAACTATTCACCCCTCCACTTT. Its protein is CASSDRGNYSPLHF.

The chain recombines TRBV29-1 with TRBJ2-1; D might be TRBD2 (5 bases). In germline, CDR1 is SQVTM, CDR2 ANQGSEA. The CDR3 extends over 12 amino acids. Trimming shortened V by 4 bases and J by 1 base, and 5 bases separated the two germline ends. In DNA form, the CDR3 reads TGCAGCGTTGGGGAGTCCTACAATGAGCAGTTCTTC. This codes for CSVGESYNEQFF.

The chain couples TRBV14 to TRBJ1-5; D uncertain. This CDR3 region has 12 residues. Germline values: CDR1 SGHDN, CDR2 FVKESK. V was cut by 0 bases and J by 9 bases, with 6 bases left in between. This CDR3 is CASSQEVGPQHF. CDR3 nucleotides: TGTGCCAGCAGCCAAGAGGTAGGGCCCCAGCATTTT.

This chain links TRBV2 with TRBJ2-5, with 7 positions matching TRBD2. V lost 5 bases and J lost 8; bases outside the gene matches: 11. The CDR3 extends over 14 amino acids. Germline lookup yields CDR1 SNHLY and CDR2 FYNNEI. The CDR3 coding sequence is TGTGCCAGCAGTCCACCTAGCGGCGGGGACACCCAGTACTTC. Amino acid sequence: CASSPPSGGDTQYF.

In this sample, this clone turned up once. The rearrangement uses TRBV30 and TRBJ1-1; D is uncertain. V was shortened by 4 bases and J by 3 bases, with 18 bases between the two germline ends. Germline V gene lookup returns CDR1 GTSNPN and CDR2 SVGIG (reference sequence). The CDR3 covers 15 residues. This CDR3 reads CAWNRLEGGHTEAFF. The CDR3 coding sequence is TGTGCCTGGAATAGATTAGAGGGAGGGCACACTGAAGCTTTCTTT.

The rearrangement uses TRBV2 and TRBJ1-3; no clear D. With 0 bases removed from V and 4 bases from J, the gap between germline ends came to 7 bases. The CDR3 is 14 amino acids. CDR1 is SNHLY and CDR2 is FYNNEI in the germline V gene. CDR3 residues: CASSEALSGNTIYF. CDR3 nucleotide sequence: TGTGCCAGCAGTGAAGCGCTGTCCGGAAACACCATATATTTT.

The CDR3 DNA reads as TGTGCCACCAGACCCAGGACTAGCGGGGGCCCCCTCTACGAGCAGTACTTC. This gives the protein CATRPRTSGGPLYEQYF. The rearrangement uses TRBV15 and TRBJ2-7; TRBD2 matches 13 bases. The CDR3 runs 17 residues. V lost 6 bases and J lost 3; bases outside the gene matches: 11. Germline CDR1 is LNHNV and CDR2 is YYDKDF (reference sequence).